This record concerns one T cell receptor beta chain sequence. Followed longitudinally, the Seattle patients had been enrolled during active infection. This sample was included in a study of blood T cell repertoires in COVID-19. Overall study: The study drew acute and convalescent COVID-19 samples from the United States, Italy and Spain. From T cells, B-cell-depleted T cells, or PBMCs came the material, which was cDNA or gDNA.

Original handling: Reference gene primer amplification gave estimated nucleated cell counts. The data were produced by immunoSEQ multiplex PCR, yet TCRdb's version contains in-frame clones alone and is incomplete. V, J and clone size are taken as reported in that table, and D and trimming were inferred from the DNA itself. In the table there are around 180,000 clones, 80% to 85% of which are singletons. Germline V gene lookup returns CDR1 SGHRS and CDR2 YFSETQ. There are 14 residues in the CDR3. Trimming pared 4 bases from V and 0 bases from J, leaving 8 bases between. The chain recombines TRBV5-1 with TRBJ2-1, with a weak D call TRBD1 (5 bases). This receptor was obtained from a woman older than 75 with COVID-19, enrolled during active disease. The sample comprised peripheral blood. For the CDR3, the DNA is TGCGCCAGCAGCAAGGACACCTCCTACAATGAGCAGTTCTTC. Protein sequence: CASSKDTSYNEQFF. Full variable domain (outside the CDR3, taken from reference TRBV5-1 and TRBJ2-1): KAGVTQTPRYLIKTRGQQVTLSCSPISGHRSVSWYQQTPGQGLQFLFEYFSETQRNKGNFPGRFSGRQFSNSRSEMNVSTLELGDSALYLCASSKDTSYNEQFFGPGTRLTVL.